The 29 T cell receptor beta chains in this list originate from one sample, sequenced in a study of T cells in localized non-small cell lung cancer. Profiling relied on immunoSEQ multiplex PCR, and the TCRdb table lists in-frame clones only, not all of them. Of approximately 100,000 clones in the sample, approximately 91% are singletons; the top ten hold approximately 4%. The sequencing used PBMCs, collected before any cancer treatment. These receptors were collected from a woman aged 40-70 years with stage II squamous cell lung carcinoma.

The chain joins TRBV19 to TRBJ2-7, with TRBD2 identical over 12 bases. CDR1 LNHDA and CDR2 SQIVND come from the germline V gene (reference sequence). The CDR3 has 14 residues. V shed 9 bases and J 3 bases; nucleotides not matched to a gene: 6. The chain's CDR3 is CASTRTSGNYEQYF. CDR3 nucleotides: TGTGCCAGCACCAGGACTAGCGGGAACTACGAGCAGTACTTC.

The chain links TRBV4-1 to TRBJ2-5; D not resolved. Germline V CDR1 and CDR2: MGHRA, YSYEKL. The CDR3 contains 11 residues. V was pared by 3 bases and J by 5 bases, with 4 bases between. CDR3 bases: TGCGCCAGCAGCCATAGCGAGACCCAGTACTTC. Protein: CASSHSETQYF.

V is TRBV6-5 and J is TRBJ1-2, with D unclear. The CDR3 totals 14 residues. Germline V gives CDR1 MNHEY, CDR2 SVGAGI. The V end was cut by 0 bases, the J end by 8 bases, with 13 bases between. The DNA for the CDR3 is TGTGCCAGCAGTTACTCAGGAGGGCGCTTAGGCTACACCTTC. It translates to CASSYSGGRLGYTF.

This clone was seen a few times. V usage is TRBV28 and J usage is TRBJ1-1; the D gene is possibly TRBD1 (5 bases). V shed 10 bases and J shed 2 bases, with 11 bases lying between them. This CDR3 region has 12 residues. Germline CDR1 is MDHEN and CDR2 is SYDVKM. CDR3 in amino acids: CATGVGNTEAFF. For the CDR3, the DNA is TGTGCCACGGGGGTGGGAAACACTGAAGCTTTCTTT.

The rearrangement joins TRBV6-1 to TRBJ1-2, with unresolved D. The length of the CDR3 is 14 residues. V was trimmed by 3 bases and J by 7 bases, leaving 15 bases between them. Germline V gives CDR1 MNHNS, CDR2 SASEGT. This CDR3 is CASSDVLPTTGYTF. CDR3 sequence (DNA): TGTGCCAGCAGTGACGTCTTACCGACTACTGGCTACACCTTC.

The J gene is TRBJ1-4, the V gene TRBV19; possible D gene TRBD1, 5 bases. The CDR3 runs 14 residues. Per germline, CDR1 LNHDA and CDR2 SQIVND (reference sequence). Trimming shortened V by 3 bases and J by 13 bases, and 18 bases separated the two germline ends. CDR3 sequence reads: CASSIGDPRRGLFF. The CDR3 DNA reads TGTGCCAGTAGTATCGGGGACCCCAGGAGAGGACTGTTTTTT.

This chain uses TRBV14 with TRBJ2-7, with D perhaps TRBD2 (6 bases). V lost 4 bases and J 2 bases, leaving 12 bases between the germline ends. Per the germline V gene, CDR1 is SGHDN and CDR2 is FVKESK. CDR3 length: 14 residues. The CDR3 DNA is TGTGCCAGCAGCCTTAGCGGAGTAACCTACGAGCAGTACTTC. Its translation: CASSLSGVTYEQYF.

This clone is a singleton in its sample. The chain combines TRBV27 with TRBJ1-3; D perhaps matches TRBD1 (6 bases). Germline V gene lookup returns CDR1 MNHEY and CDR2 SMNVEV (reference sequence). Trimming removed 5 bases at V and 0 bases at J, with 29 bases between. The CDR3 is made up of 21 amino acids. The CDR3 coding sequence is TGTGCCAGCAGTCGCCGGGGGCGGACCGAACAGGCCATATTCTCTGGAAACACCATATATTTT. Its protein product is CASSRRGRTEQAIFSGNTIYF.

This chain links TRBV6-1 with TRBJ2-7, with unresolved D. V was cut by 10 bases and J by 7 bases, with 11 bases left in between. Germline CDR1 and CDR2: MNHNS and SASEGT. The CDR3 consists of 10 residues. The CDR3: CATTMGEQYF. CDR3 nucleotides: TGTGCCACCACAATGGGGGAGCAGTACTTC.

This clone was detected only once. This chain connects TRBV6-6 to TRBJ1-1; D gene unclear. This CDR3 spans 13 amino acids. Germline lookup yields CDR1 MNHNY and CDR2 SVGAGI (reference sequence). V gave up 2 bases and J gave up 1 base, with 5 bases separating them. The CDR3 spells CASSYEWNTEAFF. CDR3 sequence (DNA): TGTGCCAGCAGTTACGAGTGGAACACTGAAGCTTTCTTT.

The V and J genes are TRBV18 and TRBJ2-6; D possibly corresponds to TRBD1 (5 bases). Trimming pared 0 bases from V and 0 bases from J, leaving 12 bases between. CDR1 and CDR2 from the germline V gene are KGHSH and LQKENI. The CDR3 is made up of 18 amino acids. The CDR3 DNA reads as TGTGCCAGCTCACCACCGTGGCAGGGATACTCTGGGGCCAACGTCCTGACTTTC. Encoded protein: CASSPPWQGYSGANVLTF.

Points on this clone: The sample has other DNA sequences that encode this CDR3 too. The rearrangement uses TRBV4-1 and TRBJ2-7; perhaps TRBD1 as D (5 bases). Germline lookup yields CDR1 MGHRA and CDR2 YSYEKL. V lost 1 base and J 0 bases, leaving 10 bases between the germline ends. The CDR3 consists of 15 residues. Written as DNA, the CDR3 is TGCGCCAGCAGCCAAGGGGGCGGCAGCTCCTACGAGCAGTACTTC. Its protein is CASSQGGGSSYEQYF.

The V and J genes are TRBV29-1 and TRBJ1-2; perhaps TRBD1 as D (6 bases). Germline V gives CDR1 SQVTM, CDR2 ANQGSEA. V was clipped by 6 bases and J by 5 bases, with 13 bases between them. This CDR3 has 12 residues. This chain's CDR3 is CSVETRGYGYTF. The DNA for the CDR3 is TGCAGCGTCGAGACAAGGGGGTATGGCTACACCTTC.

This chain joins TRBV16 and TRBJ1-3; D is unclear. The CDR3 length is 15 residues. The germline V gene encodes CDR1 KGHSY and CDR2 FQNENV. Trimming pared 4 bases from V and 0 bases from J, leaving 10 bases between. This CDR3 reads CASSLTQSSGNTIYF. For the CDR3, the DNA is TGTGCCAGCAGCCTAACACAAAGCTCTGGAAACACCATATATTTT.

The chain employs TRBV7-9 and TRBJ2-6; 7 nucleotides line up with TRBD1. After removal of 1 base from V and 8 bases from J, the junction contained 2 bases not matched to a gene. Germline V CDR1 and CDR2: SEHNR, FQNEAQ (reference sequence). The CDR3 runs 14 residues. CDR3 region: CASSLGTGTNVLTF. CDR3 nucleotides: TGTGCCAGCAGCTTAGGGACAGGAACCAACGTCCTGACTTTC. Based on the CDR3 plus reference TRBV7-9 and TRBJ2-6, the full variable domain is DTGVSQNPRHKITKRGQNVTFRCDPISEHNRLYWYRQTLGQGPEFLTYFQNEAQLEKSRLLSDRFSAERPKGSFSTLEIQRTEQGDSAMYLCASSLGTGTNVLTFGAGSRLTVL.

V and J are TRBV7-9 and TRBJ1-2, with 7 bases identical to TRBD1. The V gene's germline CDR1 is SEHNR and CDR2 FQNEAQ (reference sequence). V trimming: 1 base; J trimming: 8 bases; junction bases outside the gene matches: 4. The CDR3 covers 13 residues. Written as DNA, the CDR3 is TGTGCCAGCAGCTTAGAAAGGGGGCAAGGCTACACCTTC. It encodes CASSLERGQGYTF.

The chain has TRBV6-1 and TRBJ1-5; the D is unclear. The CDR3 extends over 13 amino acids. Germline lookup yields CDR1 MNHNS and CDR2 SASEGT. V was clipped by 4 bases and J by 2 bases, with 6 bases between them. The CDR3 protein is CASSGQRNQPQHF. The CDR3 nucleotides read TGTGCCAGCAGTGGGCAGCGCAATCAGCCCCAGCATTTT.

The chain combines TRBV27 with TRBJ1-5, with 12 bases identical to TRBD1. CDR1 is MNHEY, CDR2 SMNVEV, per germline (reference sequence). The CDR3 consists of 16 residues. The V gene end was trimmed by 6 bases and the J gene end by 4 bases; junction bases not matched to a gene: 7. The chain's CDR3 is CASRGQGAKANQPQHF. In DNA, the CDR3 is TGTGCCAGCAGGGGACAGGGGGCTAAGGCAAATCAGCCCCAGCATTTT.

J is TRBJ1-6 and V is TRBV7-2; D possibly corresponds to TRBD1 (5 bases). The germline gives CDR1 SGHTA, CDR2 FQGNSA. Trimming removed 1 base at V and 4 bases at J, with 8 bases between. The CDR3 runs 15 residues. The CDR3 DNA follows: TGTGCCAGCAGCTTAGGGGGGATTTATAATTCACCCCTCCACTTT. Amino acid sequence: CASSLGGIYNSPLHF.

This sequence joins TRBV27 and TRBJ2-7, with D maybe TRBD1 (6 bases). The V gene's germline CDR1 is MNHEY and CDR2 SMNVEV (reference sequence). V lost 8 bases and J 2 bases, leaving 16 bases between the germline ends. This CDR3 has 14 amino acids. The CDR3 reads CASGWFTGPYEQYF. DNA of the CDR3: TGTGCCAGCGGGTGGTTCACAGGGCCCTACGAGCAGTACTTC.

Comment on this clone: The same CDR3 can be traced to other DNA sequences in this sample. The chain employs TRBV5-1 and TRBJ1-2; 7 bases align to TRBD1. Germline CDR1 and CDR2: SGHRS and YFSETQ. CDR3 size: 14 residues. V lost 2 bases to trimming and J lost 3 bases; unmatched junction nucleotides: 4. CDR3 sequence reads: CASSFGQGDYGYTF. Here the CDR3 DNA reads TGCGCCAGCAGCTTTGGTCAGGGGGACTATGGCTACACCTTC. Variable domain in full (rest from reference TRBV5-1 and TRBJ1-2): KAGVTQTPRYLIKTRGQQVTLSCSPISGHRSVSWYQQTPGQGLQFLFEYFSETQRNKGNFPGRFSGRQFSNSRSEMNVSTLELGDSALYLCASSFGQGDYGYTFGSGTRLTVV.

This clone appeared a single time. V is TRBV27 and J is TRBJ2-7; 9 positions match TRBD1. The CDR3 sequence is 16 residues long. From germline, CDR1 is MNHEY and CDR2 SMNVEV (reference sequence). The junction had 6 bases not matched to a gene; V was cut back by 1 base and J by 2 bases. This chain's CDR3 is CASSLYRTGVPYEQYF. Here the CDR3 DNA reads TGTGCCAGCAGTTTATACCGGACAGGGGTCCCCTACGAGCAGTACTTC.

Only one count was recorded for this clone. The rearrangement links TRBV6-1 to TRBJ1-5; D gene uncertain. The V and J ends lost 7 bases and 2 bases respectively, with 15 bases between them. Germline CDR1 and CDR2: MNHNS and SASEGT. The length of the CDR3 is 15 residues. The CDR3 loop is CASTKGELGNQPQHF. The CDR3 DNA reads TGTGCCAGCACCAAGGGCGAGTTGGGCAATCAGCCCCAGCATTTT.

The CDR3 bases are TGTGCCCATGAGGCCCGCACAGATACGCAGTATTTT. Its protein is CAHEARTDTQYF. V and J are TRBV7-9 and TRBJ2-3; D is unclear. The CDR3 sequence is 12 residues long. The ends were cut back, 11 bases at V and 1 base at J, with 10 bases in the middle. Germline V gives CDR1 SEHNR, CDR2 FQNEAQ (reference sequence).

The chain combines TRBV5-1 with TRBJ2-1; maybe TRBD2 (5 bases). The CDR3 sequence is 15 residues long. Germline V gene lookup returns CDR1 SGHRS and CDR2 YFSETQ. Trimming pared 2 bases from V and 7 bases from J, leaving 16 bases between. This CDR3 is CASSLNNSPGNEQFF. CDR3 nucleotide sequence: TGCGCCAGCAGCTTAAATAATTCACCGGGGAATGAGCAGTTCTTC.

The genes are TRBV30 and TRBJ1-1, with a possible D match to TRBD1 (6 bases). The CDR3 consists of 14 residues. CDR1 and CDR2 (germline): GTSNPN, SVGIG (reference sequence). The CDR3: CAWDGGLMNTEAFF. CDR3 bases: TGTGCTTGGGACGGGGGGCTCATGAACACTGAAGCTTTCTTT.

The chain recombines TRBV7-2 with TRBJ2-7; TRBD2 aligns across 7 bases. The CDR3 consists of 15 residues. Per the germline V gene, CDR1 is SGHTA and CDR2 is FQGNSA. The trim removed 1 base at V and 0 bases at J, leaving 3 bases unmatched. In DNA form, the CDR3 reads TGTGCCAGCAGCTTAGGGGGAGGGAGCTCCTACGAGCAGTACTTC. Translated: CASSLGGGSSYEQYF.

J is TRBJ1-2 and V is TRBV20-1; D is unresolved. CDR1 is DFQATT, CDR2 SNEGSKA, per germline (reference sequence). The CDR3 covers 11 residues. Trimming left V 0 bases short and J 13 bases short, with 12 bases between. The CDR3 here is CSARDTQWSTF. CDR3 DNA: TGCAGTGCTAGAGATACCCAGTGGAGCACCTTC.

The chain has TRBV10-3 and TRBJ2-5; D is unresolved. V was clipped by 4 bases and J by 2 bases, with 8 bases between them. The CDR3 contains 13 residues. Germline V gives CDR1 ENHRY, CDR2 SYGVKD. CDR3 loop: CAISGGGQETQYF. The CDR3 DNA is TGTGCCATCAGTGGGGGTGGGCAAGAGACCCAGTACTTC.